These 6 T cell receptor beta chains were sequenced from one sample in a study of blood T cell repertoires in COVID-19. Libraries were prepared by immunoSEQ multiplex PCR; TCRdb keeps only in-frame clonotypes and omits some of them. In the table there are 250,000 or so clones, roughly 90% of which are singletons. Sequencing used PBMCs or T cells enriched from blood (not recorded which). The source is a man aged 35-49 years who had been exposed to COVID-19.

V gene TRBV15 combines with J gene TRBJ1-1; D gene unclear. The CDR3 totals 14 residues. V shed 1 base and J shed 1 base, with 7 bases lying between them. Germline V gene lookup returns CDR1 LNHNV and CDR2 YYDKDF (reference sequence). The CDR3 region is CATSRVGRNTEAFF. The DNA for the CDR3 is TGTGCCACCAGCAGAGTGGGCAGGAACACTGAAGCTTTCTTT.

The chain has TRBV19 and TRBJ1-4; TRBD1 aligns across 7 bases. V shed 6 bases, J shed 3 bases, and the junction held 7 bases outside the gene matches. CDR1 and CDR2 from the germline V gene are LNHDA and SQIVND (reference sequence). CDR3 length: 15 amino acids. CDR3 sequence (DNA): TGTGCCAGTAGCACTAGACAGGGCGCTAATGAAAAACTGTTTTTT. Translation gives CASSTRQGANEKLFF. The whole variable domain, filled in from reference TRBV19 and TRBJ1-4, reads DGGITQSPKYLFRKEGQNVTLSCEQNLNHDAMYWYRQDPGQGLRLIYYSQIVNDFQKGDIAEGYSVSREKKESFPLTVTSAQKNPTAFYLCASSTRQGANEKLFFGSGTQLSVL.

J is TRBJ1-1 and V is TRBV7-2; the D gene is possibly TRBD1 (5 bases). Germline V gene lookup returns CDR1 SGHTA and CDR2 FQGNSA. Trimming cost V 5 bases and J 4 bases, with 14 bases left between them. The CDR3 loop spans 14 amino acids. The CDR3 reads CASSPIQGSTEAFF. The CDR3 DNA is TGTGCCAGCAGCCCAATCCAGGGAAGCACTGAAGCTTTCTTT.

The chain is built from TRBV7-2 and TRBJ1-3; D ambiguous. V was clipped by 3 bases and J by 0 bases, with 6 bases between them. Per germline, CDR1 SGHTA and CDR2 FQGNSA. The CDR3 length is 14 residues. The CDR3 nucleotides are TGTGCCAGCAGCTTCCTGAGCTCTGGAAACACCATATATTTT. It translates to CASSFLSSGNTIYF.

V usage is TRBV24-1 and J usage is TRBJ1-5; D not certain. The CDR3 runs to 15 residues. V gave up 5 bases and J gave up 5 bases, with 15 bases separating them. Germline V gene sequence: CDR1 KGHDR, CDR2 SFDVKD. The CDR3 DNA is TGTGCCACCAGTGGGAACATTGGAGTGGATCAGCCCCAGCATTTT. It is translated as CATSGNIGVDQPQHF.

The chain is built from TRBV28 and TRBJ1-1; D not certain. Germline V gives CDR1 MDHEN, CDR2 SYDVKM. The ends were cut back, 6 bases at V and 1 base at J, with 12 bases in the middle. This CDR3 has 14 amino acids. The CDR3 DNA sequence: TGTGCCAGCAGAACACCCACCTCGAACACTGAAGCTTTCTTT. Translated, it gives CASRTPTSNTEAFF.